This entry describes one TCR beta chain. The record originates from a study of neoadjuvant nivolumab and ipilimumab in lung cancer. Method: immunoSEQ multiplex PCR; TCRdb's copy keeps in-frame clones and lacks some. This repertoire shows roughly 8,700 clones, approximately 75% found once; its top ten account for more than 2.5%. The germline gives CDR1 SGDLS, CDR2 YYNGEE. Trimming took 4 bases from V and 8 from J; bases not matched to a gene: 11. This CDR3 is 15 amino acids long. The chain recombines TRBV9 with TRBJ2-2; 7 bases fit TRBD2. This sequence originates from an adult with non-small cell lung cancer. The material was tumor tissue, obtained after neoadjuvant nivolumab, alone or with ipilimumab, at or shortly before surgery. The DNA of the CDR3 is TGTGCCAGCAGCAGATCGGGGGAGGGCCCAGGGGAGCTGTTTTTT. Translating gives CASSRSGEGPGELFF.